The entry below gives a single TCR beta chain sequence along with its context. Its target is not known. Trimming pared 1 base from V and 1 base from J, leaving 7 bases between. Germline V gene data show CDR1 as SGHTA and CDR2 as FQGNSA. This CDR3 contains 14 residues. The sequenced template was RNA, covering the TCR beta CDR3 region. Investigators did first-round RT-PCR with HTBI primers, then second-round multiplex PCR. TCRdb called the multiplex PCR reads again in MiXCR, with one record for every CDR3 protein. The table lists about 550,000 distinct CDR3 sequences, about two fifths of them singletons. The source of the sample is a study of Graves' ophthalmopathy and Graves' hyperthyroidism. Findings and caveats of the study: As the model predicted ophthalmopathy progression, it achieved a sensitivity of 70.59% and a specificity of around 76%. Detection in blood was also observed for most expanded thyroid clonotypes above 0.001 frequency.

The sequence derives from an adult man with Graves' hyperthyroidism. Specimen: peripheral blood or thyroid tissue (not recorded which). The chain recombines TRBV7-2 with TRBJ1-1; D is undetermined. CDR3 residues: CASSLERGNTEAFF. The DNA of the CDR3 is TGTGCCAGCAGCTTAGAGCGGGGGAACACTGAAGCTTTCTTT.